These 14 T cell receptor beta chains were all obtained from the same sample, sequenced in a study of blood T cell repertoires in COVID-19. Assay: immunoSEQ multiplex PCR; the TCRdb copy retains only in-frame clones and omits some. The data hold roughly 410,000 clones, with roughly 86% observed a single time. Sequenced material: peripheral blood. The receptors derive from a woman aged 55-69 years with COVID-19, enrolled during active disease.

This clone was counted a few times. The chain has TRBV5-1 and TRBJ1-1; a possible D gene is TRBD1 (6 bases). Germline V CDR1 and CDR2: SGHRS, YFSETQ. Trimming removed 2 bases at V and 11 bases at J, with 10 bases between. The CDR3 totals 11 residues. For the CDR3, the DNA is TGCGCCAGCAGCTTCCAGGGGACGGCTTTCTTT. It is translated as CASSFQGTAFF.

The V and J genes are TRBV9 and TRBJ1-1; D perhaps matches TRBD1 (6 bases). The CDR3 sequence is 14 residues long. The germline V gene has CDR1 SGDLS and CDR2 YYNGEE. V was shortened by 7 bases and J by 0 bases, with 13 bases between the two germline ends. The chain's CDR3 is CASAKGQMNTEAFF. The CDR3 nucleotides read TGTGCCAGCGCAAAAGGACAGATGAACACTGAAGCTTTCTTT.

This clone is a singleton in its sample. The chain is built from TRBV12-5 and TRBJ1-2; D unresolved. Germline CDR1 reads LGHNT; CDR2 reads FRNRAP. V lost 3 bases to trimming and J lost 6 bases, with 17 bases between them. The CDR3 consists of 15 residues. The CDR3 coding sequence is TGTGCTAGTGGTTTAGGCCCCGGGGATTCGGATGGCTACACCTTC. This sequence encodes CASGLGPGDSDGYTF.

The gene calls are TRBV11-2 and TRBJ1-2; TRBD1 matches 7 bases. The CDR3 has 14 residues. Unmatched junction bases numbered 4, after V lost 5 bases and J lost 1 base. Looked up from germline, CDR1 is SGHAT and CDR2 is FQNNGV. The CDR3 sequence is CASSRQGNNYGYTF. CDR3 DNA sequence: TGTGCCAGCAGCCGACAGGGTAATAACTATGGCTACACCTTC. Full variable domain (outside the CDR3, taken from reference TRBV11-2 and TRBJ1-2): EAGVAQSPRYKIIEKRQSVAFWCNPISGHATLYWYQQILGQGPKLLIQFQNNGVVDDSQLPKDRFSAERLKGVDSTLKIQPAKLEDSAVYLCASSRQGNNYGYTFGSGTRLTVV.

The genes are TRBV12-5 and TRBJ2-1, with 9 nucleotides matching TRBD1. J lost 6 bases, V lost 0 bases, and 9 bases had no gene match. The germline V gene has CDR1 LGHNT and CDR2 FRNRAP. This CDR3 spans 17 amino acids. CDR3 nucleotide sequence: TGTGCTAGTGGTTTGGTTACCGGGACAGGGTCGCCCAATGAGCAGTTCTTC. This sequence encodes CASGLVTGTGSPNEQFF.

The chain employs TRBV10-1 and TRBJ1-3; TRBD1 is a possible D gene (6 bases). The V gene lost 3 bases and the J gene lost 1 base, with 10 bases spanning the gap. Looked up from germline, CDR1 is WNHNN and CDR2 is SYGVQD (reference sequence). CDR3 size: 15 residues. In DNA form, the CDR3 reads TGCGCCAGCAGTGAAACAGGGAGTTCTGGAAACACCATATATTTT. It translates to CASSETGSSGNTIYF.

This clone was detected only a few times. The chain joins TRBV6-5 to TRBJ2-2, with D perhaps matching TRBD2 (6 bases). CDR1 and CDR2 from the germline V gene are MNHEY and SVGAGI. The CDR3 length is 14 residues. Trimming pared 2 bases from V and 7 bases from J, leaving 11 bases between. The CDR3 spells CASSYGTLIGELFF. The CDR3, as DNA: TGTGCCAGCAGTTACGGGACTCTCATCGGGGAGCTGTTTTTT.

The chain uses TRBV15 and TRBJ2-1, with 10 positions matching TRBD2. CDR3 length: 17 residues. Losses at the gene ends were 1 base for V and 7 bases for J; bases not matched to a gene: 10. Germline-derived CDR1 and CDR2 are LNHNV and YYDKDF (reference sequence). CDR3 amino acids: CATSRGISSGGANEQFF. CDR3 in DNA: TGTGCCACCAGCAGAGGAATATCGAGCGGGGGGGCAAATGAGCAGTTCTTC.

The chain carries TRBV12-3 or TRBV12-4 and TRBJ1-3; TRBD1 is a possible D gene (5 bases). V lost 10 bases to trimming and J lost 0 bases, with 10 bases between them. The CDR3 consists of 13 residues. DNA for the CDR3: TGTGCCACCTACAGGAACTCTGGAAACACCATATATTTT. Amino acids: CATYRNSGNTIYF.

V gene TRBV19 combines with J gene TRBJ2-7; TRBD1 agrees at 9 bases. CDR3 length: 14 amino acids. V trimming: 7 bases; J trimming: 3 bases; junction bases outside the gene matches: 7. Looked up from germline, CDR1 is LNHDA and CDR2 is SQIVND (reference sequence). CDR3 amino acids: CASMRTGALYEQYF. The CDR3 nucleotides are TGTGCCAGTATGAGGACAGGGGCCCTCTACGAGCAGTACTTC.

The chain links TRBV5-1 to TRBJ2-7; TRBD2 matches at 14 bases. V dropped 6 bases and J dropped 3; count of bases not matched to a gene: 8. This CDR3 has 16 residues. Germline V gives CDR1 SGHRS, CDR2 YFSETQ. The CDR3 region has the DNA TGCGCCAGCACCGCTGGACTAGCGGGGGGAAACTACGAGCAGTACTTC. It codes for CASTAGLAGGNYEQYF.

CDR3 region: CASSLDNRAGSPLHF. As DNA, the CDR3 is TGTGCCAGCAGCTTAGATAACAGGGCGGGCTCACCCCTCCACTTT. The chain joins TRBV11-3 to TRBJ1-6; tentatively, D is TRBD1 (6 bases). Germline V gene data show CDR1 as SGHNT and CDR2 as YENEEA. This CDR3 has 15 residues. Trimming removed 0 bases from V and 10 bases from J, with 13 bases in between.

The chain is built from TRBV7-2 and TRBJ1-2; the match to TRBD1 covers 7 bases. This CDR3 is 13 amino acids long. Trimming removed 3 bases from V and 3 bases from J; junction bases left unmatched: 1. CDR1 is SGHTA and CDR2 is FQGNSA in the germline V gene. The CDR3 here is CASSLGTDYGYTF. CDR3 sequence (DNA): TGTGCCAGCAGCTTGGGGACAGACTATGGCTACACCTTC. Based on the CDR3 plus reference TRBV7-2 and TRBJ1-2, the full variable domain is GAGVSQSPSNKVTEKGKDVELRCDPISGHTALYWYRQSLGQGLEFLIYFQGNSAPDKSGLPSDRFSAERTGGSVSTLTIQRTQQEDSAVYLCASSLGTDYGYTFGSGTRLTVV.

This clone has a handful of counts. The J gene is TRBJ1-3, the V gene TRBV27, with D possibly matching TRBD1 (6 bases). V lost 0 bases to trimming and J lost 2 bases, with 11 bases between them. Germline CDR1 reads MNHEY; CDR2 reads SMNVEV (reference sequence). The CDR3 is 16 amino acids. Here the CDR3 reads CASSLSPTGTGNTIYF. The CDR3 bases are TGTGCCAGCAGTTTATCGCCGACAGGTACTGGAAACACCATATATTTT.